Listed below are T cell receptor beta chains from one sample, sequenced in a study of T-cell reconstitution after alpha-beta-depleted transplantation in children. TCRdb recomputed calls from the PCR reads with MiXCR, one row per CDR3 protein. Among around 800,000 distinct CDR3 sequences listed, less than 20% were seen once. The specimen was PBMCs, mostly from graft donor cells, collected 360 days after TCRalphabeta/CD19-depleted stem cell transplant. These TCRs come from a male patient younger than 18 who had a stem cell transplant for acute lymphoblastic leukemia, so the T cells may come from the graft donor. Each CDR3 is given with its conserved first and last residue. A D gene is named only where the DNA matches it firmly. Expanded clones get a size class; other rows say once, few or many, or leave the size out.

TRBJ2-2,many,-,TRBV27,CASSLHGTGELFF,TGTGCCAGCAGTTTACACGGAACCGGGGAGCTGTTTTTT
TRBJ2-7,-,TRBD2,TRBV20-1,CSARSGGGPSEQYF,TGCAGTGCTAGGAGCGGGGGTGGTCCAAGCGAGCAGTACTTC
TRBJ2-7,-,TRBD1,TRBV6-2/TRBV6-3,CASSYSDRGPYEQYF,TGTGCCAGCAGTTACTCGGACAGGGGGCCCTACGAGCAGTACTTC
TRBJ1-4,-,-,TRBV11-2,CASSSIGGKLFF,TGTGCCAGCAGCTCCATCGGGGGAAAACTGTTTTTT
TRBJ1-3,-,-,TRBV21-1,CASSKRVSGNTIYF,TGTGCCAGCAGCAAAAGGGTCTCTGGAAACACCATATATTTT
TRBJ2-7,-,TRBD2,TRBV19,CASSPGQRTSGNYEQYF,TGTGCCAGTAGTCCGGGACAGCGGACTAGCGGGAACTACGAGCAGTACTTC
TRBJ1-1,-,-,TRBV4-1,CASSPSTYRSTEAFF,TGCGCCAGCAGCCCAAGCACCTACAGGTCCACTGAAGCTTTCTTT
TRBJ2-5,-,-,TRBV5-1,CASSYLYQETQYF,TGCGCCAGCAGCTACCTGTACCAAGAGACCCAGTACTTC
TRBJ2-5,-,-,TRBV7-9,CASSFFLGATYQETQYF,TGTGCCAGCAGCTTTTTTTTAGGGGCTACGTACCAAGAGACCCAGTACTTC
TRBJ2-3,-,TRBD2,TRBV4-1,CASKGNVAGGVSDTQYF,TGCGCCAGCAAGGGCAACGTAGCGGGAGGAGTCTCAGATACGCAGTATTTT
TRBJ1-6,few,TRBD1,TRBV10-1,CASSIRDRGGGLPDSPLHF,TGCGCCAGCAGTATCCGGGACAGGGGTGGGGGCCTGCCGGATTCACCCCTCCACTTT
TRBJ2-7,few,TRBD1,TRBV15,CATSREETGEYEQYF,TGTGCCACCAGCAGAGAAGAGACAGGGGAGTACGAGCAGTACTTC
TRBJ2-3,few,-,TRBV7-3,CASSLSHPTDTQYF,TGTGCCAGCAGCTTATCACACCCCACAGATACGCAGTATTTT
TRBJ2-1,-,TRBD2,TRBV9,CASSVNLGLDLNEQFF,TGTGCCAGCAGCGTAAATTTGGGACTAGACTTAAATGAGCAGTTCTTC
TRBJ2-7,-,TRBD2,TRBV7-9,CASSLIAGEHEQYF,TGTGCCAGCAGCTTAATAGCGGGAGAGCACGAGCAGTACTTC
TRBJ1-6,few,-,TRBV5-4,CASSLDSHSSSLHF,TGTGCCAGCAGCTTGGACAGCCACTCCTCATCCCTCCACTTT
TRBJ2-5,many,-,TRBV12-3/TRBV12-4,CASSLGQLRETQYF,TGTGCCAGCAGTTTAGGCCAGCTCCGAGAGACCCAGTACTTC
TRBJ2-2,-,TRBD1,TRBV20-1,CSARDQTGSGELFF,TGCAGTGCTAGAGACCAGACAGGGTCCGGGGAGCTGTTTTTT
TRBJ2-3,many,-,TRBV6-4,CASSAGTDTQYF,TGTGCCAGCAGTGCCGGCACAGATACGCAGTATTTT
TRBJ2-3,-,-,TRBV12-5,CASGLVLGTGDTQYF,TGTGCTAGTGGTTTGGTACTCGGGACGGGGGATACGCAGTATTTT
TRBJ2-1,-,TRBD2,TRBV5-1,CASSLVSGIAGGSEQFF,TGCGCCAGCAGCTTGGTGTCCGGTATAGCGGGAGGAAGTGAGCAGTTCTTC
TRBJ1-1,-,-,TRBV20-1,CSARDGGGPTEAFF,TGCAGTGCTAGAGATGGCGGGGGACCCACTGAAGCTTTCTTT
TRBJ2-3,few,TRBD2,TRBV5-1,CASSLGSSGSGDTQYF,TGCGCCAGCAGCTTGGGATCTAGCGGGTCGGGAGATACGCAGTATTTT
TRBJ1-2,many,-,TRBV29-1,CSVEMGGSSNYGYTF,TGCAGCGTTGAAATGGGGGGATCCTCTAACTATGGCTACACCTTC
TRBJ2-3,many,TRBD2,TRBV6-2/TRBV6-3,CASRLAGIADTQYF,TGTGCCAGCCGACTAGCGGGGATCGCAGATACGCAGTATTTT
TRBJ2-7,few,-,TRBV12-3/TRBV12-4,CASSRSDPGYYEQYF,TGTGCCAGCAGTCGATCGGACCCAGGGTACTACGAGCAGTACTTC
TRBJ2-5,many,TRBD1,TRBV20-1,CSAWDRGAPTQYF,TGCAGTGCTTGGGACAGGGGAGCACCGACCCAGTACTTC
TRBJ2-7,-,-,TRBV9,CASSVDGSYHEQYF,TGTGCCAGCAGCGTAGACGGTAGTTACCACGAGCAGTACTTC
TRBJ2-3,-,-,TRBV6-5,CASSYSGAIPDTQYF,TGTGCCAGCAGTTACTCGGGGGCGATCCCAGATACGCAGTATTTT
TRBJ2-7,few,TRBD1,TRBV12-3/TRBV12-4,CASSPGQGLRYEQYF,TGTGCCAGCAGCCCGGGACAGGGGCTAAGGTACGAGCAGTACTTC
TRBJ2-1,many,-,TRBV24-1,CATSVSTSFHEQFF,TGTGCCACCAGTGTCTCTACTAGCTTCCATGAGCAGTTCTTC
TRBJ1-1,-,-,TRBV7-6,CASSPRYGKMNTEAFF,TGTGCCAGCAGCCCCCGCTACGGGAAGATGAACACTGAAGCTTTCTTT
TRBJ2-7,-,TRBD2,TRBV5-1,CASSLLTSGVPYEQYF,TGCGCCAGCAGCTTGTTGACTAGCGGGGTTCCCTACGAGCAGTACTTC
TRBJ1-1,-,-,TRBV9,CASSVNGFTEAFF,TGTGCCAGCAGCGTAAATGGTTTCACTGAAGCTTTCTTT
TRBJ1-1,many,-,TRBV4-2,CASSQDRGGAEAFF,TGTGCCAGCAGCCAAGATAGGGGCGGCGCGGAGGCTTTCTTT
TRBJ1-2,-,-,TRBV12-3/TRBV12-4,CASSPLRYLGYGYTF,TGTGCCAGCAGCCCCCTCCGCTACCTGGGCTATGGCTACACCTTC
TRBJ2-1,few,TRBD2,TRBV27,CASSLSRGLAGGPKFFNEQFF,TGTGCCAGCAGTTTATCCCGCGGGCTCGCGGGAGGGCCAAAGTTCTTCAATGAGCAGTTCTTC
TRBJ2-1,-,-,TRBV9,CASSVLRDSSDEQFF,TGTGCCAGCAGCGTTCTCCGGGACTCCTCCGATGAGCAGTTCTTC
TRBJ2-7,-,TRBD2,TRBV11-1,CASSLAPSGNGVRYEQYF,TGTGCCAGCAGCTTAGCTCCCAGCGGGAACGGGGTTCGGTACGAGCAGTACTTC
TRBJ1-3,once,-,TRBV5-1,CASSPPRNSGNTIYF,TGCGCCAGCAGCCCGCCCCGGAACTCTGGAAACACCATATATTTT
TRBJ1-4,-,-,TRBV5-1,CASSSQGHSNEKLFF,TGCGCCAGCAGCTCACAGGGACATTCTAATGAAAAACTGTTTTTT